This T cell receptor (beta chain) was sequenced during a study of TIL therapy for anti-PD-1-resistant metastatic lung cancer. The germline CDR1 and CDR2 sequences are LNHDA and SQIVND (reference sequence). The CDR3 loop spans 15 amino acids. V lost 2 bases and J lost 4; bases outside the gene matches: 5. The immunoSEQ assay was v3. Only in-frame clones appear in the TCRdb table, and some are missing; sequencing was by immunoSEQ multiplex PCR. Among more than 55,000 clones listed, approximately 69% were seen once. Sample time point: pre-treatment sample, taken before nivolumab and TIL therapy. The chain couples TRBV19 to TRBJ1-2; 9 nucleotides match TRBD1. The clonotype comes from a person aged 25-85 years with non-small cell lung cancer. The sample consisted of blood, taken at baseline. Here the CDR3 reads CASSIQQGAIYGYTF. The CDR3, as DNA: TGTGCCAGTAGTATACAACAGGGGGCTATCTATGGCTACACCTTC.